This is a list of T cell receptor beta chains from one sample in a study of vaccination effects on CD4 cells after COVID-19. Antigen specificity for these receptors is unknown. Libraries were prepared by immunoSEQ multiplex PCR; TCRdb keeps only in-frame clonotypes and omits some of them. This table has roughly 71,000 clones, about 80% appearing once. Sequenced here: CD4+ T cells from PBMCs cultured with HCoV-OC43 spike peptides, sampled after COVID-19 vaccination. The receptors here all came from a human donor who received a COVID-19 vaccine. CDR3s leave out the opening cysteine and the closing phenylalanine or tryptophan. The size entry is marked missing in some rows and otherwise reads once, few, many or a size class.

-	TRBJ1-2	TRBV9	ASSGHRGVSGYT
-	TRBJ1-1	TRBV5-1	ASTQAMNTEAF
-	TRBJ2-3	TRBV19	ASTRGTDTQY
-	TRBJ1-2	TRBV5-6	ASSPRGRGNYGYT
-	TRBJ2-1	TRBV5-1	ASSLLPTDNEQF
-	TRBJ2-5	TRBV12-3/TRBV12-4	ASSFSGRETQY
-	TRBJ1-2	TRBV7-2	ASSLGLGQVFRGYT
few	TRBJ1-2	TRBV7-9	ASSLIPDRDGYT
once	TRBJ2-5	TRBV5-4	ASSLISGGQETQY
-	TRBJ2-3	TRBV3-1/TRBV3-2	ASSQGWLAGALTDTQY
-	TRBJ1-2	TRBV6-5	ASNGRDYYGYT
few	TRBJ2-2	TRBV6-4	ASSELSTGNGELF
-	TRBJ2-2	TRBV5-1	ASSLRTGSGTGELF
-	TRBJ1-5	TRBV3-1/TRBV3-2	ASSHGTGCNQPQH
-	TRBJ2-5	TRBV2	ASSPGQSRQETQY
-	TRBJ1-2	TRBV27	ASSLSGQGSYGYT
-	TRBJ1-1	TRBV30	AWTLRGVNTEAF
-	TRBJ1-2	TRBV6-5	ASSPDRSYYGYT
-	TRBJ1-2	TRBV7-8	ASSRGGTNYGYT
-	TRBJ1-2	TRBV5-1	ASSLVQGIDGYT
-	TRBJ1-1	TRBV19	ASSFRDRVNAF
-	TRBJ2-1	TRBV24-1	ATSDLGLAGGGEQF
-	TRBJ1-1	TRBV20-1	SARGTGGAF
once	TRBJ1-2	TRBV4-1	ASSQDVGERGYT
-	TRBJ2-5	TRBV3-1/TRBV3-2	ASSPRGAQETQY
-	TRBJ2-5	TRBV7-9	ASSFQGQETQY
-	TRBJ2-1	TRBV9	ASSVRTSSGEQF
-	TRBJ1-2	TRBV7-2	ASTNPPPAGYT
-	TRBJ2-1	TRBV2	ASSEATSGGPNEQF
-	TRBJ1-6	TRBV7-2	ASRSPTQGIVSPLH
-	TRBJ2-1	TRBV9	ASSVVPLLSEQF
-	TRBJ1-5	TRBV4-2	ASSQDPGVGNQPQH
-	TRBJ2-2	TRBV10-3	AISSTAGELF
-	TRBJ1-3	TRBV3-1/TRBV3-2	ASSQALAGYSFGNTIY
once	TRBJ1-2	TRBV9	ASSSSTGQAT
-	TRBJ1-6	TRBV30	AWKIDSGESPLH
-	TRBJ2-5	TRBV5-1	ASSSDGTGGETQY
-	TRBJ1-5	TRBV9	ASSVTGDNQPQH
-	TRBJ2-6	TRBV7-3	ASSRDSGGANVLT
-	TRBJ1-1	TRBV18	ASSPMGALDTEAF
-	TRBJ1-5	TRBV5-1	ASSSGQPNQPQH